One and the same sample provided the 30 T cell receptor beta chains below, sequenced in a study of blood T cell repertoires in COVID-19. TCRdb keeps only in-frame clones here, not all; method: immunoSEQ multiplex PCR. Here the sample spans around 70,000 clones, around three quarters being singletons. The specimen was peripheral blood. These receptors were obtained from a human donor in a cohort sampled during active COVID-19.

CDR3 DNA sequence: TGTGCCAGCAGTGACTGGGGCAGCCCAAATTCACCCCTCCACTTT. Translating it yields CASSDWGSPNSPLHF. The rearrangement links TRBV6-4 to TRBJ1-6; D perhaps matches TRBD1 (5 bases). The V end lost 1 base, the J end lost 7 bases, and 11 bases lay between the germline ends. The V gene's germline CDR1 is MRHNA and CDR2 SNTAGT. The CDR3 loop spans 15 amino acids.

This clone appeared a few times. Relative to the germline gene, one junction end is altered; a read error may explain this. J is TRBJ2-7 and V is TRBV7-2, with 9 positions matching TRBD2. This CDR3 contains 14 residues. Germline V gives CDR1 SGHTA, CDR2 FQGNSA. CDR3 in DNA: TGTGCCAGCAGCATAGCGGGAGTCTCCTACGAGCAGTACTTC. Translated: CASSIAGVSYEQYF.

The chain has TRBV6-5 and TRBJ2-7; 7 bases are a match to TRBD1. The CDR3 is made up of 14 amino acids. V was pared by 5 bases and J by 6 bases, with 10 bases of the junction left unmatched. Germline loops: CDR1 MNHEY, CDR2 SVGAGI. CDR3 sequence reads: CASSRITGVGEQYF. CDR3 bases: TGTGCCAGCAGTCGCATTACAGGGGTTGGCGAGCAGTACTTC.

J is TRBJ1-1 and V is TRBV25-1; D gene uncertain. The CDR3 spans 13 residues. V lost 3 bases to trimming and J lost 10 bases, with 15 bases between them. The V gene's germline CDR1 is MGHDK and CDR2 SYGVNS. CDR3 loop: CASSDLRGGLAFF. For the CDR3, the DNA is TGTGCCAGCAGTGATTTACGGGGAGGGTTAGCTTTCTTT.

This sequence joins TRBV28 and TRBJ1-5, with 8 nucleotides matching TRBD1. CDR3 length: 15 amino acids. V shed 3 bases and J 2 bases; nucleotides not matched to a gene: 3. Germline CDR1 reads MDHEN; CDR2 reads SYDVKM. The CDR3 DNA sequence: TGTGCCAGCAGTTTCCCGGGACAGGGCAATCAGCCCCAGCATTTT. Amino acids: CASSFPGQGNQPQHF. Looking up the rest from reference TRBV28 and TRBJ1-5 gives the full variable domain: DVKVTQSSRYLVKRTGEKVFLECVQDMDHENMFWYRQDPGLGLRLIYFSYDVKMKEKGDIPEGYSVSREKKERFSLILESASTNQTSMYLCASSFPGQGNQPQHFGDGTRLSIL.

CDR3 sequence reads: CASSFSGNTYNEQFF. The CDR3 DNA sequence: TGTGCCAGCAGCTTTAGCGGGAACACCTACAATGAGCAGTTCTTC. The chain carries TRBV5-6 and TRBJ2-1; 8 bases line up with TRBD2. Per germline, CDR1 SGHDT and CDR2 YYEEEE. J gave up 2 bases and V 2 bases, and 3 bases lay outside the gene matches. The CDR3 runs 15 residues.

The DNA for the CDR3 is TGTGCCAGCAGCGTGGGGGGTAACACCGGGGAGCTGTTTTTT. It is translated as CASSVGGNTGELFF. The J gene is TRBJ2-2, the V gene TRBV9; tentative D call: TRBD2 (6 bases). This CDR3 has 14 amino acids. The germline V and J ends were trimmed by 2 bases and 2 bases, with 7 bases remaining between them. CDR1 SGDLS and CDR2 YYNGEE come from the germline V gene.

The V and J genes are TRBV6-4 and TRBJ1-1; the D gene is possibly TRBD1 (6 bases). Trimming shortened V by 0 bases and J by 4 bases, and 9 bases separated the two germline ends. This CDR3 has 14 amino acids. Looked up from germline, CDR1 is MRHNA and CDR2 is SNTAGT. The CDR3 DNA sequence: TGTGCCAGCAGTGACTCGTCCAGGGGCACTGAAGCTTTCTTT. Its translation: CASSDSSRGTEAFF.

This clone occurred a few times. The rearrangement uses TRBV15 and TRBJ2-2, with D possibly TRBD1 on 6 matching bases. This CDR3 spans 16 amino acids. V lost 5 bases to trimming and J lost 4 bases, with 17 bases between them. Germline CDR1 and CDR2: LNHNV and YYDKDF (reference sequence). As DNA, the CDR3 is TGTGCCACCAGCTTCACTCCAGGGGTGGGCACCGGGGAGCTGTTTTTT. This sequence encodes CATSFTPGVGTGELFF. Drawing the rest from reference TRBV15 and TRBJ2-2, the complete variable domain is DAMVIQNPRYQVTQFGKPVTLSCSQTLNHNVMYWYQQKSSQAPKLLFHYYDKDFNNEADTPDNFQSRRPNTSFCFLDIRSPGLGDTAMYLCATSFTPGVGTGELFFGEGSRLTVL.

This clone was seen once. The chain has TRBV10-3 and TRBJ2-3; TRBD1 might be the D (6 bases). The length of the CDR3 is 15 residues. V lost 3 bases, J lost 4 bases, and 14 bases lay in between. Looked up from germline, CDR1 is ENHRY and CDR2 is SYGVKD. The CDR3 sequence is CAISEPGEGADTQYF. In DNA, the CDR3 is TGTGCCATCAGTGAACCAGGGGAAGGGGCAGATACGCAGTATTTT.

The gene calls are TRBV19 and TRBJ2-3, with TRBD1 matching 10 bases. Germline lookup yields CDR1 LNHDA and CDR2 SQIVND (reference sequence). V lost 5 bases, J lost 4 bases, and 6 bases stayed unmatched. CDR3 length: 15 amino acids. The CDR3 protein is CASSSWTGGPDTQYF. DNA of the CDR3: TGTGCCAGTAGTTCCTGGACAGGGGGGCCAGATACGCAGTATTTT.

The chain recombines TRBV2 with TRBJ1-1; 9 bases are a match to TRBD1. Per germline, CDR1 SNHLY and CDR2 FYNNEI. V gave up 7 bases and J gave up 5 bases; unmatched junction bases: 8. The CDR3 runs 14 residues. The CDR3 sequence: CASTAGQGWTEAFF. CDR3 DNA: TGTGCCAGCACGGCGGGACAGGGATGGACTGAAGCTTTCTTT.

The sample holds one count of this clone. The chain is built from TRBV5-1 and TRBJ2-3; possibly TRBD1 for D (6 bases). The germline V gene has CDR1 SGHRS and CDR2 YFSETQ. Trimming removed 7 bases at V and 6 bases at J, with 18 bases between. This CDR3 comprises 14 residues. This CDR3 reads CASGRDKPSDTQYF. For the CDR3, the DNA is TGCGCCAGCGGCCGGGACAAACCGTCGGATACGCAGTATTTT.

The CDR3 DNA is TGTGCCTGGAGATCAGGGGGCGTCTCACCCCTCCACTTT. Translated, it gives CAWRSGGVSPLHF. The chain couples TRBV30 to TRBJ1-6; TRBD1 agrees at 8 bases. J gave up 10 bases and V 3 bases, and 5 bases lay outside the gene matches. CDR3 length: 13 residues. Germline lookup yields CDR1 GTSNPN and CDR2 SVGIG (reference sequence).

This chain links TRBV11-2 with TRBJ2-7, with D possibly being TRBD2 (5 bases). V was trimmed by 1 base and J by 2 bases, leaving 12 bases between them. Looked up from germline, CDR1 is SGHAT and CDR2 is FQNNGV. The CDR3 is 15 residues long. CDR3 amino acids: CASSLVPGWAYEQYF. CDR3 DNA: TGTGCCAGCAGCTTAGTTCCGGGGTGGGCCTACGAGCAGTACTTC. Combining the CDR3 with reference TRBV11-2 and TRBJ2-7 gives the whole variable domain EAGVAQSPRYKIIEKRQSVAFWCNPISGHATLYWYQQILGQGPKLLIQFQNNGVVDDSQLPKDRFSAERLKGVDSTLKIQPAKLEDSAVYLCASSLVPGWAYEQYFGPGTRLTVT.

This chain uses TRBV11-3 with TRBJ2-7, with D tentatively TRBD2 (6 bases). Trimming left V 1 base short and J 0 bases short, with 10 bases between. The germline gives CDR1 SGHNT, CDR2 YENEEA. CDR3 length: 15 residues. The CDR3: CASSLGGDLSYEQYF. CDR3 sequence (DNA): TGTGCCAGCAGCTTAGGGGGGGACCTCTCCTACGAGCAGTACTTC.

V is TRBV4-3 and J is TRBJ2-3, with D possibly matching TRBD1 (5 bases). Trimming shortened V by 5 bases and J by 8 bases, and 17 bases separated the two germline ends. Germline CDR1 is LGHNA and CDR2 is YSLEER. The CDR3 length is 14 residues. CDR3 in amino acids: CASSKHRSRSTQYF. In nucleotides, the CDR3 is TGCGCCAGCAGCAAGCACAGGTCCCGCTCTACGCAGTATTTT.

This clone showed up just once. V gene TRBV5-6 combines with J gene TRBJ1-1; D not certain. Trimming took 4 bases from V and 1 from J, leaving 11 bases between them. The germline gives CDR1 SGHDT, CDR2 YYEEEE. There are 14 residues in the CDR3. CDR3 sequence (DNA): TGTGCCAGCAGCCCGTTCCGGGGGAACACTGAAGCTTTCTTT. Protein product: CASSPFRGNTEAFF.

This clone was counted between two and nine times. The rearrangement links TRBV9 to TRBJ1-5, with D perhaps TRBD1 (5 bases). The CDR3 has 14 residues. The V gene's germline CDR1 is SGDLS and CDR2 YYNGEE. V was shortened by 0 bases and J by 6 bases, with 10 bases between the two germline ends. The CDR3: CASSVGSGVQPQHF. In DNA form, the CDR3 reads TGTGCCAGCAGCGTAGGATCGGGGGTTCAGCCCCAGCATTTT.

CDR3 sequence: CASSVTGLPYEQYF. CDR3 DNA: TGTGCCAGCAGTGTAACGGGACTCCCCTACGAGCAGTACTTC. The chain recombines TRBV28 with TRBJ2-7; D possibly corresponds to TRBD2 (6 bases). Germline V gene data show CDR1 as MDHEN and CDR2 as SYDVKM. V lost 5 bases and J lost 2, with 13 bases in between. The CDR3 consists of 14 residues.

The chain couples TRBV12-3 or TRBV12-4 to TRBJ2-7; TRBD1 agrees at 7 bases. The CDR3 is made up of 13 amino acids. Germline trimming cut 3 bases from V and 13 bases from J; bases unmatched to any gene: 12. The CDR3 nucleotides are TGTGCCAGCAGTTTTTTATCCTGGACAGGCATATACTTC. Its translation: CASSFLSWTGIYF.

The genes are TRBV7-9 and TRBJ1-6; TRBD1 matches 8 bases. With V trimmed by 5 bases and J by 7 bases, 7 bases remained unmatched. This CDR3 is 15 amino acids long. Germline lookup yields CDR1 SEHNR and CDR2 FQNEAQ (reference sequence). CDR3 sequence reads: CASSPDRVGNSPLHF. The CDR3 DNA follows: TGTGCCAGCAGCCCGGACAGGGTCGGAAATTCACCCCTCCACTTT. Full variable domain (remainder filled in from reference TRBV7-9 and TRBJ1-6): DTGVSQNPRHKITKRGQNVTFRCDPISEHNRLYWYRQTLGQGPEFLTYFQNEAQLEKSRLLSDRFSAERPKGSFSTLEIQRTEQGDSAMYLCASSPDRVGNSPLHFGNGTRLTVT.

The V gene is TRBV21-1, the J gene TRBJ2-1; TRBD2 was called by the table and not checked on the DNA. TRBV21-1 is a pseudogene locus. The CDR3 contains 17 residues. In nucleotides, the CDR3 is TGTGCCAGCAGCAAAGTAGGAACTAGCGGAGTATACAATGAGCAGTTCTTC. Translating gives CASSKVGTSGVYNEQFF.

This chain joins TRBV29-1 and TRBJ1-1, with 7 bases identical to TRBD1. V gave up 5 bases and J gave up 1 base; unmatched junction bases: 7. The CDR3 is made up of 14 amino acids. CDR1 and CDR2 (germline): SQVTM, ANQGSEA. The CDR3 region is CSVTTDRPNTEAFF. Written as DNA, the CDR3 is TGCAGCGTTACAACGGACAGGCCGAACACTGAAGCTTTCTTT. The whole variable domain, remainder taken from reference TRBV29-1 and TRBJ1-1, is SAVISQKPSRDICQRGTSLTIQCQVDSQVTMMFWYRQQPGQSLTLIATANQGSEATYESGFVIDKFPISRPNLTFSTLTVSNMSPEDSSIYLCSVTTDRPNTEAFFGQGTRLTVV.

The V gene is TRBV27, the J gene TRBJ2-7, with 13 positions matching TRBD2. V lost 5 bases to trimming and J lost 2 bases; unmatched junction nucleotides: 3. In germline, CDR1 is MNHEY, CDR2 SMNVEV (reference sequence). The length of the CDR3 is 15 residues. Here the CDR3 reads CASSPGTSGAYEQYF. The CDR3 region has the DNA TGTGCCAGCAGTCCCGGGACTAGCGGGGCCTACGAGCAGTACTTC.

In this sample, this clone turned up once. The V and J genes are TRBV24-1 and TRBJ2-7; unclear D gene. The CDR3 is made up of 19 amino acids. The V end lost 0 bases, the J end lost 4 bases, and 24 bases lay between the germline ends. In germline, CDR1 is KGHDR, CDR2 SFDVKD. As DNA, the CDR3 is TGTGCCACCAGTGATTTGCCGCTAGAGGTGGGTCGGGTGAGGTACGAGCAGTACTTC. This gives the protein CATSDLPLEVGRVRYEQYF.

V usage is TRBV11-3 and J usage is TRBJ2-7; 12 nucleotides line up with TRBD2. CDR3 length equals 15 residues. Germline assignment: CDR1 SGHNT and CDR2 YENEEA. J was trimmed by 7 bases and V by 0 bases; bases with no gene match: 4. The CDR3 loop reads CASSLDGLAGREQYF. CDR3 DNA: TGTGCCAGCAGCTTAGATGGACTAGCGGGACGGGAGCAGTACTTC.

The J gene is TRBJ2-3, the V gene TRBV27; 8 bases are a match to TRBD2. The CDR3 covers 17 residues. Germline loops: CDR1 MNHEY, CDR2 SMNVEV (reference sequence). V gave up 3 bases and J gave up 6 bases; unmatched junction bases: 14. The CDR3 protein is CASSFGPAAGVLDTQYF. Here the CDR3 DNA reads TGTGCCAGCAGTTTCGGACCAGCAGCGGGAGTGTTGGATACGCAGTATTTT.

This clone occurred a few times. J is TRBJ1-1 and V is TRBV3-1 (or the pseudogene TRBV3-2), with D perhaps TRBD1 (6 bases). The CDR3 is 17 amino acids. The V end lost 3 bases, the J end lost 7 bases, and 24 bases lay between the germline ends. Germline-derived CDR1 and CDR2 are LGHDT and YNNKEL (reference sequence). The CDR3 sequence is CASSHIGGSSIGREAFF. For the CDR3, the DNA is TGTGCCAGCAGCCACATAGGGGGATCATCCATCGGGCGTGAAGCTTTCTTT.

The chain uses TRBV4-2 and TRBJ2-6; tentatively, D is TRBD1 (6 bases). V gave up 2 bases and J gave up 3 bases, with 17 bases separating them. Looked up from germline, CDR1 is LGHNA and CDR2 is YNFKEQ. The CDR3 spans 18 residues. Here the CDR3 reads CASSQRGDAGVGANVLTF. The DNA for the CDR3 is TGTGCCAGCAGCCAACGGGGAGATGCAGGGGTTGGGGCCAACGTCCTGACTTTC.